These 18 T cell receptor beta chains came from one sample sequenced in a study of cytomegalovirus exposure and HLA in healthy donors. A multiplex PCR was run with 60 Vbeta primers and 13 Jbeta primers. TCRdb's copy holds only in-frame clones and misses some; the assay was immunoSEQ multiplex PCR. Here the sample spans 150,000 to 200,000 clones, roughly 80% being singletons. The specimen was PBMCs. The source of these receptors is a male donor in good health and CMV-seronegative.

The V call is TRBV7-9, the J call TRBJ2-5; TRBD2 agrees at 7 bases. This CDR3 has 15 residues. Germline loops: CDR1 SEHNR, CDR2 FQNEAQ (reference sequence). V was pared by 5 bases and J by 4 bases, with 10 bases of the junction left unmatched. This CDR3 is CASSRMLGGVETQYF. Here the CDR3 DNA reads TGTGCCAGCAGCCGAATGTTGGGGGGGGTAGAGACCCAGTACTTC.

This clone was seen more than once but under ten times. The genes are TRBV28 and TRBJ1-5; a possible D gene is TRBD1 (6 bases). This CDR3 spans 17 amino acids. Germline loops: CDR1 MDHEN, CDR2 SYDVKM. Trimming stripped 4 bases from V and 4 bases from J, with 20 bases between. CDR3 loop: CASSSGTTTFFNQPQHF. The CDR3 coding sequence is TGTGCCAGCAGTTCCGGGACAACCACCTTTTTTAATCAGCCCCAGCATTTT.

This chain uses TRBV18 with TRBJ1-2, with D perhaps matching TRBD1 (6 bases). Trimming took 4 bases from V and 4 from J, leaving 13 bases between them. The CDR3 contains 14 residues. Germline assignment: CDR1 KGHSH and CDR2 LQKENI. Here the CDR3 DNA reads TGTGCCAGCTCACAAGGACAGCTCCTCTATGGCTACACCTTC. Its translation: CASSQGQLLYGYTF.

Here the CDR3 reads CASRGGQGGYNSPLHF. As DNA, the CDR3 is TGTGCCAGCAGGGGGGGACAGGGGGGTTATAATTCACCCCTCCACTTT. The V and J genes are TRBV6-6 and TRBJ1-6; 11 positions match TRBD1. Germline-derived CDR1 and CDR2 are MNHNY and SVGAGI (reference sequence). The CDR3 is made up of 16 amino acids. J lost 4 bases, V lost 6 bases, and 5 bases had no gene match.

This chain connects TRBV5-1 to TRBJ1-2; no clear D. Looked up from germline, CDR1 is SGHRS and CDR2 is YFSETQ. The V gene lost 4 bases and the J gene lost 6 bases, with 13 bases spanning the gap. The CDR3 consists of 13 residues. Here the CDR3 DNA reads TGCGCCAGCAGCACGGGGAAAGGGAATGGCTACACCTTC. It yields the protein CASSTGKGNGYTF. The full variable domain, its missing parts supplied by reference TRBV5-1 and TRBJ1-2, is KAGVTQTPRYLIKTRGQQVTLSCSPISGHRSVSWYQQTPGQGLQFLFEYFSETQRNKGNFPGRFSGRQFSNSRSEMNVSTLELGDSALYLCASSTGKGNGYTFGSGTRLTVV.

The chain joins TRBV28 to TRBJ2-1; 12 nucleotides match TRBD2. V shed 6 bases, J shed 8 bases, and the junction held 5 bases outside the gene matches. This CDR3 comprises 14 residues. Germline CDR1 and CDR2: MDHEN and SYDVKM. This chain's CDR3 is CASSLAGGYYEQFF. The CDR3 DNA follows: TGTGCCAGCAGCCTAGCGGGAGGGTACTATGAGCAGTTCTTC. Full variable domain (missing parts from reference TRBV28 and TRBJ2-1): DVKVTQSSRYLVKRTGEKVFLECVQDMDHENMFWYRQDPGLGLRLIYFSYDVKMKEKGDIPEGYSVSREKKERFSLILESASTNQTSMYLCASSLAGGYYEQFFGPGTRLTVL.

The chain carries TRBV7-3 and TRBJ2-7; tentative D call: TRBD2 (6 bases). V was trimmed by 3 bases and J by 4 bases, leaving 16 bases between them. The CDR3 spans 15 residues. The V gene's germline CDR1 is SGHTA and CDR2 FQGTGA. DNA of the CDR3: TGTGCCAGCAGCTTGAGTGCGGGGAACAAATACGAGCAGTACTTC. Protein sequence: CASSLSAGNKYEQYF.

V gene TRBV9 combines with J gene TRBJ2-3; 11 positions agree with TRBD2. This CDR3 has 20 residues. V dropped 3 bases and J dropped 0; count of bases not matched to a gene: 15. The germline CDR1 and CDR2 sequences are SGDLS and YYNGEE. CDR3 amino acids: CASSGLAGTSGRGSTDTQYF. CDR3 nucleotide sequence: TGTGCCAGCAGCGGACTTGCCGGGACTAGCGGTAGGGGTAGCACAGATACGCAGTATTTT. Using reference TRBV9 and TRBJ2-3 for the parts outside the CDR3, the full variable domain is DSGVTQTPKHLITATGQRVTLRCSPRSGDLSVYWYQQSLDQGLQFLIQYYNGEERAKGNILERFSAQQFPDLHSELNLSSLELGDSALYFCASSGLAGTSGRGSTDTQYFGPGTRLTVL.

This chain links TRBV11-2 with TRBJ2-1, with TRBD2 matching 13 bases. V lost 3 bases to trimming and J lost 9 bases; unmatched junction nucleotides: 11. Germline loops: CDR1 SGHAT, CDR2 FQNNGV. The CDR3 loop spans 17 amino acids. The CDR3 spells CASSFSFGTSGKFEQFF. The CDR3 nucleotides are TGTGCCAGCAGCTTTAGCTTCGGGACTAGCGGGAAGTTTGAGCAGTTCTTC.

The chain recombines TRBV10-3 with TRBJ2-5; 7 positions agree with TRBD1. V lost 8 bases and J lost 2; bases outside the gene matches: 8. This CDR3 spans 14 amino acids. Germline values: CDR1 ENHRY, CDR2 SYGVKD. The chain's CDR3 is CAIAQGTGQETQYF. CDR3 nucleotides: TGTGCCATCGCACAGGGGACCGGGCAAGAGACCCAGTACTTC.

The rearrangement links TRBV5-1 to TRBJ1-2; 7 bases agree with TRBD1. This CDR3 is 15 amino acids long. J lost 8 bases, V lost 2 bases, and 12 bases had no gene match. Germline lookup yields CDR1 SGHRS and CDR2 YFSETQ. Written as DNA, the CDR3 is TGCGCCAGCAGCTTTAGCTTAACCACAGGGGAAGGCTACACCTTC. It is translated as CASSFSLTTGEGYTF.

Here the CDR3 DNA reads TGTGCCAGCAGCCTAGGGACAGGGGTAGACACTGAAGCTTTCTTT. Protein: CASSLGTGVDTEAFF. The gene calls are TRBV7-2 and TRBJ1-1; TRBD1 agrees at 10 bases. This CDR3 contains 15 residues. CDR1 and CDR2 from the germline V gene are SGHTA and FQGNSA. J lost 3 bases, V lost 5 bases, and 6 bases had no gene match.

This clone was observed a single time. This chain connects TRBV7-2 to TRBJ2-5; 7 bases fit TRBD1. The end of the DNA fits TRBJ2-7 better, so the J call may be wrong. This CDR3 comprises 15 residues. From germline, CDR1 is SGHTA and CDR2 FQGNSA. CDR3 sequence: CASSFNRDSLYEQYF. CDR3 nucleotide sequence: TGTGCCAGCAGCTTTAACCGGGACAGTCTCTACGAGCAGTACTTC.

The genes are TRBV19 and TRBJ1-2; TRBD1 matches at 8 bases. Germline V gene lookup returns CDR1 LNHDA and CDR2 SQIVND (reference sequence). J gave up 8 bases and V 2 bases, and 16 bases lay outside the gene matches. The CDR3 runs 17 residues. In DNA form, the CDR3 reads TGTGCCAGTAGTATACCCCGATCGGCCAGGGGGCTTCGGGGCTACACCTTC. Its protein product is CASSIPRSARGLRGYTF.

This clone was counted a few times. V is TRBV29-1 and J is TRBJ1-3; 8 bases line up with TRBD1. The CDR3 contains 14 residues. Germline CDR1 SQVTM, CDR2 ANQGSEA. Trimming removed 4 bases from V and 2 bases from J; junction bases left unmatched: 4. The CDR3 DNA follows: TGCAGCGTTGGAGAGGACAGGGCTGGAAACACCATATATTTT. Protein sequence: CSVGEDRAGNTIYF.

Turning to this clone: Being one base from a much bigger clone, this may be a read error. The chain uses TRBV7-8 and TRBJ1-1; 9 bases match TRBD1. Germline V gene lookup returns CDR1 SGHVS and CDR2 FQNEAQ. The CDR3 length is 14 residues. The V and J ends lost 5 bases and 2 bases, in that order; junction bases with no gene match: 3. CDR3 in amino acids: CASSLTGGNTEAFF. CDR3 nucleotides: TGTGCCAGCAGCCTGACAGGGGGTAACACTGAAGCTTTCTTT.

The chain links TRBV9 to TRBJ2-5, with D possibly matching TRBD2 (6 bases). The CDR3 sequence is 13 residues long. Germline CDR1 is SGDLS and CDR2 is YYNGEE. Between the trimmed V and J ends, which lost 4 bases and 2 bases, there was a span of 9 bases. The CDR3 sequence: CASSPGGQETQYF. The CDR3, as DNA: TGTGCCAGCAGCCCCGGGGGACAAGAGACCCAGTACTTC.

The chain recombines TRBV4-2 with TRBJ2-3, with D possibly matching TRBD2 (6 bases). The V end was cut by 3 bases, the J end by 3 bases, with 19 bases between. Per the germline V gene, CDR1 is LGHNA and CDR2 is YNFKEQ. This CDR3 comprises 17 residues. CDR3 amino acids: CASSQVALAVITDTQYF. The CDR3 bases are TGTGCCAGCAGCCAGGTGGCACTAGCCGTTATAACAGATACGCAGTATTTT.